These 21 T cell receptor beta chains were all obtained from the same sample, sequenced in a study of CD8 T cells in ankylosing spondylitis. TCRdb re-called the 5' RACE reads with MiXCR, one entry per CDR3 protein. The sample contains 200,000 to 300,000 distinct CDR3 sequences, around 7.8% of which appear only once. Sequencing was performed on blood, either unsorted or a sorted T cell fraction (not recorded which). These receptors originate from a male donor with ankylosing spondylitis or in good health (not recorded which).

The rearrangement links TRBV12-3 or TRBV12-4 to TRBJ1-1; D gene uncertain. The CDR3 length is 12 residues. V lost 5 bases to trimming and J lost 4 bases, with 8 bases between them. The CDR3, as DNA: TGTGCCAGCAGTCCACTCTCCACTGAAGCTTTCTTT. Translated, it gives CASSPLSTEAFF.

Ten or more counts support this clonotype. The V gene is TRBV2, the J gene TRBJ2-1, with D perhaps matching TRBD1 (6 bases). The V gene lost 6 bases and the J gene lost 4 bases, with 19 bases spanning the gap. This CDR3 spans 16 amino acids. CDR1 and CDR2 (germline): SNHLY, FYNNEI. For the CDR3, the DNA is TGTGCCAGCAGGGACAGTGAGGCCACGGGGTACAATGAGCAGTTCTTC. This translates into CASRDSEATGYNEQFF.

This clonotype was observed at least ten times. The V call is TRBV5-6, the J call TRBJ2-1, with 7 bases identical to TRBD2. CDR1 SGHDT and CDR2 YYEEEE come from the germline V gene. The CDR3 has 15 residues. Germline trimming cut 5 bases from V and 3 bases from J; bases unmatched to any gene: 8. The CDR3 DNA reads as TGTGCCAGCAGTCCTCCTAGCGGCAGCTACAATGAGCAGTTCTTC. Protein: CASSPPSGSYNEQFF.

This clonotype was detected ten times or more. This chain uses TRBV20-1 with TRBJ1-3, with 11 bases matching TRBD1. V lost 0 bases and J lost 2; bases outside the gene matches: 9. Germline CDR1 is DFQATT and CDR2 is SNEGSKA (reference sequence). CDR3 length: 18 amino acids. The CDR3 DNA reads as TGCAGTGCTAGAGATCGGGAAGGGGACAGGGGGGCTGGAAACACCATATATTTT. Its protein is CSARDREGDRGAGNTIYF.

This clonotype was recorded many times. The rearrangement joins TRBV4-1 to TRBJ1-1; D gene ambiguous. The CDR3 has 14 amino acids. V lost 2 bases and J lost 3, with 10 bases in between. Germline V gene sequence: CDR1 MGHRA, CDR2 YSYEKL. As DNA, the CDR3 is TGCGCCAGCAGCCAATGGACGGGTGACACTGAAGCTTTCTTT. It is translated as CASSQWTGDTEAFF.

This chain joins TRBV12-3 or TRBV12-4 and TRBJ1-2; D uncertain. The CDR3 has 13 residues. V lost 6 bases and J 8 bases, leaving 16 bases between the germline ends. The CDR3 nucleotides read TGTGCCAGCAGCCTGGATGGGATCGGGGGCTACACCTTC. This sequence encodes CASSLDGIGGYTF.

This clonotype was seen repeatedly, ten times or more. The chain uses TRBV12-5 and TRBJ1-5; TRBD1 agrees at 8 bases. The CDR3 length is 14 residues. V lost 3 bases and J lost 7; bases outside the gene matches: 5. CDR1 and CDR2 from the germline V gene are LGHNT and FRNRAP. The CDR3 nucleotides are TGTGCTAGTGGTTTAGGGGACAGGAGACAGCCCCAGCATTTT. Translating it yields CASGLGDRRQPQHF.

Ten or more counts support this clonotype. This sequence joins TRBV7-8 and TRBJ1-5; D perhaps matches TRBD1 (5 bases). Germline CDR1 is SGHVS and CDR2 is FQNEAQ. CDR3 length: 16 residues. The V end was cut by 5 bases, the J end by 0 bases, with 14 bases between. CDR3 sequence reads: CASSPPGHRSNQPQHF. The CDR3 nucleotides read TGTGCCAGCAGCCCCCCCGGACACCGTAGCAATCAGCCCCAGCATTTT.

The sample holds many counts of this clonotype. This chain joins TRBV20-1 and TRBJ1-1, with D uncertain. CDR3 length: 12 amino acids. The V end lost 6 bases, the J end lost 1 base, and 9 bases lay between the germline ends. Germline lookup yields CDR1 DFQATT and CDR2 SNEGSKA (reference sequence). The chain's CDR3 is CSAKGGNTEAFF. The DNA of the CDR3 is TGCAGTGCGAAGGGTGGGAACACTGAAGCTTTCTTT.

This clonotype has ten or more counts. This chain uses TRBV11-3 with TRBJ2-7, with D perhaps TRBD2 (6 bases). Germline CDR1 SGHNT, CDR2 YENEEA. Trimming left V 7 bases short and J 5 bases short, with 18 bases between. The CDR3 sequence is 14 residues long. This CDR3 reads CASTMLSGDDEQYF. For the CDR3, the DNA is TGTGCCAGCACAATGCTCTCGGGGGACGACGAGCAGTACTTC.

This clonotype was observed at least ten times. The chain couples TRBV20-1 to TRBJ1-2; D remains unclear. The CDR3 is made up of 11 amino acids. Germline CDR1 DFQATT, CDR2 SNEGSKA (reference sequence). V was shortened by 3 bases and J by 5 bases, with 7 bases between the two germline ends. The CDR3 sequence is CSASGPYGYTF. CDR3 sequence (DNA): TGCAGTGCTAGCGGGCCATATGGCTACACCTTC.

This chain connects TRBV6-4 to TRBJ2-3; D ambiguous. V gave up 3 bases and J gave up 2 bases, with 6 bases separating them. This CDR3 spans 13 amino acids. Germline assignment: CDR1 MRHNA and CDR2 SNTAGT. DNA for the CDR3: TGTGCCAGCAGTGAGAGACCCACAGATACGCAGTATTTT. Protein: CASSERPTDTQYF.

This clonotype was seen ten or more times. The rearrangement joins TRBV7-6 to TRBJ2-1; D is ambiguous. Germline V gene data show CDR1 as SGHVS and CDR2 as FNYEAQ. Trimming stripped 2 bases from V and 5 bases from J, with 10 bases between. This CDR3 spans 14 amino acids. CDR3 coding DNA: TGTGCCAGCAGCTTAAAGGACGCCAACAATGAGCAGTTCTTC. Translated, it gives CASSLKDANNEQFF.

This clonotype was observed at least ten times. The chain carries TRBV3-1 and TRBJ1-4; D gene unclear. Trimming removed 1 base at V and 0 bases at J, with 0 bases between. The length of the CDR3 is 13 residues. Germline CDR1 is LGHDT and CDR2 is YNNKEL (reference sequence). The DNA for the CDR3 is TGTGCCAGCAGCCAAGCAACTAATGAAAAACTGTTTTTT. Translation: CASSQATNEKLFF.

This clonotype was seen repeatedly, ten times or more. This chain uses TRBV12-3 or TRBV12-4 with TRBJ2-7; TRBD1 or TRBD2 may be the D gene (5 bases each). The CDR3 sequence is 14 residues long. V was cut by 7 bases and J by 4 bases, with 17 bases left in between. This chain's CDR3 is CASTRGSLLYEQYF. The CDR3 DNA sequence: TGTGCCAGCACCCGGGGCTCTCTGTTGTACGAGCAGTACTTC.

This sequence joins TRBV29-1 and TRBJ1-1; 9 bases line up with TRBD1. This CDR3 spans 15 amino acids. Germline CDR1 is SQVTM and CDR2 is ANQGSEA. After removal of 1 base from V and 0 bases from J, the junction contained 3 bases not matched to a gene. CDR3 amino acids: CSVEVGTGMNTEAFF. For the CDR3, the DNA is TGCAGCGTTGAAGTCGGGACAGGGATGAACACTGAAGCTTTCTTT.

CDR3 bases: TGTGCCAGCAGCCCCAGGGCAGGGGGGCACGAGCAGTACTTC. Translation gives CASSPRAGGHEQYF. This chain uses TRBV7-2 with TRBJ2-7; TRBD1 is a possible D gene (7 bases). V was pared by 5 bases and J by 5 bases, with 16 bases between. From germline, CDR1 is SGHTA and CDR2 FQGNSA. The CDR3 is 14 residues long.

Ten or more counts support this clonotype. This chain connects TRBV7-3 to TRBJ2-1; unclear D gene. Germline loops: CDR1 SGHTA, CDR2 FQGTGA. Trimming pared 1 base from V and 0 bases from J, leaving 10 bases between. CDR3 size: 16 residues. The CDR3, as DNA: TGTGCCAGCAGCTTAAGTATCCGGAGCTCCTACAATGAGCAGTTCTTC. It is translated as CASSLSIRSSYNEQFF. Looking up the rest from reference TRBV7-3 and TRBJ2-1 gives the full variable domain: GAGVSQTPSNKVTEKGKYVELRCDPISGHTALYWYRQSLGQGPEFLIYFQGTGAADDSGLPNDRFFAVRPEGSVSTLKIQRTERGDSAVYLCASSLSIRSSYNEQFFGPGTRLTVL.

At least ten counts were recorded for this clonotype. The chain employs TRBV12-3 or TRBV12-4 and TRBJ2-7; D is unclear. The CDR3 runs to 13 residues. V lost 0 bases and J 6 bases, leaving 9 bases between the germline ends. This CDR3 is CASSLANPFEQYF. The DNA for the CDR3 is TGTGCCAGCAGTTTAGCGAACCCCTTCGAGCAGTACTTC.

The table lists this clonotype with many counts. The rearrangement links TRBV4-2 to TRBJ2-1; 11 nucleotides match TRBD2. CDR1 and CDR2 (germline): LGHNA, YNFKEQ. Trimming took 2 bases from V and 5 from J; bases not matched to a gene: 2. There are 15 residues in the CDR3. DNA for the CDR3: TGTGCCAGCAGCCAAACTAGCGGGAGAAACAATGAGCAGTTCTTC. Its translation is CASSQTSGRNNEQFF.

The table lists this clonotype with many counts. The CDR3 sequence: CASSMTGRVTEAFF. The CDR3 DNA reads as TGTGCCAGTAGTATGACAGGGCGGGTCACTGAAGCTTTCTTT. The genes are TRBV19 and TRBJ1-1; 7 positions match TRBD1. V lost 3 bases and J lost 4; bases outside the gene matches: 5. Germline-derived CDR1 and CDR2 are LNHDA and SQIVND (reference sequence). This CDR3 region has 14 residues. The full variable domain, its missing parts supplied by reference TRBV19 and TRBJ1-1, is DGGITQSPKYLFRKEGQNVTLSCEQNLNHDAMYWYRQDPGQGLRLIYYSQIVNDFQKGDIAEGYSVSREKKESFPLTVTSAQKNPTAFYLCASSMTGRVTEAFFGQGTRLTVV.